These 8 T cell receptor beta chains came from one sample sequenced in a study of blood T cell repertoires in COVID-19. Sequenced by immunoSEQ multiplex PCR; TCRdb stores in-frame clones only, minus some. The table records 40,000 to 55,000 clones, roughly four fifths of them present only once. Specimen: peripheral blood. All receptors come from a human donor with acute or convalescent COVID-19. The donor label of this sample is uncertain.

The rearrangement links TRBV4-2 to TRBJ2-5, with 10 bases lining up with TRBD2. With V trimmed by 1 base and J by 5 bases, 7 bases remained unmatched. The germline CDR1 and CDR2 sequences are LGHNA and YNFKEQ. The CDR3 has 16 residues. CDR3 amino acids: CASSQGERGGAETQYF. The CDR3 DNA reads TGTGCCAGCAGCCAAGGGGAGCGGGGGGGAGCTGAGACCCAGTACTTC.

The J gene is TRBJ1-6, the V gene TRBV3-1 (or the pseudogene TRBV3-2), with D perhaps TRBD1 (5 bases). CDR1 LGHDT and CDR2 YNNKEL come from the germline V gene (reference sequence). CDR3 length: 15 amino acids. V was clipped by 3 bases and J by 7 bases, with 13 bases between them. The chain's CDR3 is CASSQDRWGNSPLHF. In nucleotides, the CDR3 is TGTGCCAGCAGCCAGGATAGGTGGGGCAATTCACCCCTCCACTTT.

The chain recombines TRBV20-1 with TRBJ1-1; D remains ambiguous. This CDR3 has 10 amino acids. V gave up 3 bases and J gave up 7 bases, with 6 bases separating them. Germline V gives CDR1 DFQATT, CDR2 SNEGSKA (reference sequence). DNA for the CDR3: TGCAGTGCTAGTCAGGATGAAGCTTTCTTT. As protein: CSASQDEAFF.

This clone was counted a single time. This chain connects TRBV4-1 to TRBJ2-6, with 7 bases aligning to TRBD1. V lost 4 bases to trimming and J lost 0 bases; unmatched junction nucleotides: 9. CDR3 length: 18 amino acids. From germline, CDR1 is MGHRA and CDR2 YSYEKL. DNA of the CDR3: TGCGCCAGCAGCCTGGTCGAGACAGGGCTCTCTGGGGCCAACGTCCTGACTTTC. It encodes CASSLVETGLSGANVLTF.

The gene calls are TRBV28 and TRBJ2-3; 7 bases align to TRBD1. The CDR3 sequence is 15 residues long. CDR1 and CDR2 from the germline V gene are MDHEN and SYDVKM. The J segment lost 4 bases and the V segment lost 6 bases, leaving 10 bases of the junction unmatched. CDR3 in DNA: TGTGCCAGCAGGGCCGGGACAGCTGGCTCAGATACGCAGTATTTT. Its protein product is CASRAGTAGSDTQYF.

The chain carries TRBV30 and TRBJ2-2; D possibly corresponds to TRBD1 (8 bases). Germline CDR1 reads GTSNPN; CDR2 reads SVGIG (reference sequence). This CDR3 is built from 15 residues. The V gene lost 6 bases and the J gene lost 2 bases, with 16 bases spanning the gap. CDR3 sequence: CACRTGGANTGELFF. CDR3 bases: TGTGCCTGTCGAACAGGGGGGGCAAACACCGGGGAGCTGTTTTTT.

V gene TRBV11-2 combines with J gene TRBJ2-3; 7 bases map to TRBD1. V lost 3 bases, J lost 1 base, and 4 bases stayed unmatched. CDR3 length: 15 amino acids. CDR1 is SGHAT, CDR2 FQNNGV, per germline. This CDR3 is CASSFQGVGTDTQYF. The CDR3, as DNA: TGTGCCAGCAGCTTTCAGGGGGTGGGCACAGATACGCAGTATTTT.

This rearrangement joins TRBV28 to TRBJ1-1; 9 bases are shared with TRBD1. The germline gives CDR1 MDHEN, CDR2 SYDVKM. The ends lost 7 bases at V and 0 bases at J; junction bases unmatched: 9. This CDR3 contains 16 residues. The CDR3 here is CASTPGGQGLNTEAFF. CDR3 in DNA: TGTGCCAGCACCCCGGGAGGACAGGGGTTGAACACTGAAGCTTTCTTT.